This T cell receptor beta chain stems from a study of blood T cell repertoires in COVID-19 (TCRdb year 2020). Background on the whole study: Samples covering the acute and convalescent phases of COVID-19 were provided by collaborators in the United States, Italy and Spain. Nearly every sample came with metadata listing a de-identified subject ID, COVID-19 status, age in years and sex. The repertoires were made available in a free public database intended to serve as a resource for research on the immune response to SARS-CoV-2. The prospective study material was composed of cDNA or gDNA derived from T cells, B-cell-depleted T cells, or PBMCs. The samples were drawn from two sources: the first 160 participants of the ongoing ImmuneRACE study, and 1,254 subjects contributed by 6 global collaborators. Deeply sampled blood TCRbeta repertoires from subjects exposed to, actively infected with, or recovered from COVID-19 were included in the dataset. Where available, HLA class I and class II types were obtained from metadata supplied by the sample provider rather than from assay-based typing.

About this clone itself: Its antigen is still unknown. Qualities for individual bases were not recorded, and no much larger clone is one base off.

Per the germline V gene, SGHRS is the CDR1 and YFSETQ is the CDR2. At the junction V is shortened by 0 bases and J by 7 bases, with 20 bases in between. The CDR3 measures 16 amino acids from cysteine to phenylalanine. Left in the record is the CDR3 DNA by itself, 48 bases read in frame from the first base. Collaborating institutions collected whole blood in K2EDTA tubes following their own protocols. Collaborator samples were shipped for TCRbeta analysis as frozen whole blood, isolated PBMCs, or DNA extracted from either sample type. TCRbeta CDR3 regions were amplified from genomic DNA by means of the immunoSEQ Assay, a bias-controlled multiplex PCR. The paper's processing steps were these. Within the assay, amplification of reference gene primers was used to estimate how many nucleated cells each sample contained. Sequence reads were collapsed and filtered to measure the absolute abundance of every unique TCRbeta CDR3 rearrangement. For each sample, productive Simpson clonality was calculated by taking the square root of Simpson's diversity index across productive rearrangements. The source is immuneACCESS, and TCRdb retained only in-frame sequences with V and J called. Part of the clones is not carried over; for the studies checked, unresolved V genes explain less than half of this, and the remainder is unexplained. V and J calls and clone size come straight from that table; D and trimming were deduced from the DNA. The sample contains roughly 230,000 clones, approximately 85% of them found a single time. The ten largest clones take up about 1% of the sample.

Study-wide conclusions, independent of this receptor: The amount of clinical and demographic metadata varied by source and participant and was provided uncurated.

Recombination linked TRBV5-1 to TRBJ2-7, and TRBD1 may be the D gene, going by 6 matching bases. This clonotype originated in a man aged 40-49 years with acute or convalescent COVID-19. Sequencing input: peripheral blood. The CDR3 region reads CASSLEASPKGGEQYF. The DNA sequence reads TGCGCCAGCAGCTTGGAGGCTAGCCCAAAAGGGGGAGAGCAGTACTTC.